The 11 T cell receptor beta chains presented below share a single source sample, sequenced in a study of T cell responses to AZD1222 COVID-19 vaccine. TCRdb keeps only in-frame clones here, not all; method: immunoSEQ multiplex PCR. Among about 72,000 clones listed, approximately 90% were seen once. The sequencing used peripheral blood, collected 28 days after the second AZD1222 dose. Receptors were obtained from an adult who received the AZD1222 COVID-19 vaccine.

This chain joins TRBV7-9 and TRBJ1-4, with 7 bases matching TRBD1. This CDR3 is 16 amino acids long. V lost 3 bases, J lost 0 bases, and 4 bases stayed unmatched. The V gene's germline CDR1 is SEHNR and CDR2 FQNEAQ (reference sequence). The CDR3: CASSFQGVATNEKLFF. CDR3 sequence (DNA): TGTGCCAGCAGCTTCCAGGGGGTCGCAACTAATGAAAAACTGTTTTTT.

The chain links TRBV6-6 to TRBJ1-2, with 9 bases matching TRBD1. Germline V gives CDR1 MNHNY, CDR2 SVGAGI (reference sequence). The CDR3 length is 15 residues. Germline trimming cut 6 bases from V and 8 bases from J; bases unmatched to any gene: 13. The CDR3 loop reads CASSPTGGVTGGYTF. CDR3 in DNA: TGTGCCAGCAGCCCGACAGGGGGTGTCACTGGGGGCTACACCTTC.

The chain uses TRBV18 and TRBJ2-7; the D is unclear. Trimming pared 0 bases from V and 7 bases from J, leaving 13 bases between. Germline CDR1 reads KGHSH; CDR2 reads LQKENI. The CDR3 has 14 amino acids. CDR3 bases: TGTGCCAGCTCACCACCGGCGGATCGCTCAGAGCAGTACTTC. Encoded protein: CASSPPADRSEQYF.

V usage is TRBV27 and J usage is TRBJ1-5, with 7 bases lining up with TRBD1. Germline trimming cut 5 bases from V and 1 base from J; bases unmatched to any gene: 2. Germline V gene data show CDR1 as MNHEY and CDR2 as SMNVEV (reference sequence). This CDR3 region has 14 residues. The CDR3 is CASSHRGSNQPQHF. The CDR3 bases are TGTGCCAGCAGTCACAGGGGAAGCAATCAGCCCCAGCATTTT.

The chain uses TRBV19 and TRBJ1-2; D uncertain. Germline V gene data show CDR1 as LNHDA and CDR2 as SQIVND (reference sequence). V was trimmed by 3 bases and J by 0 bases, leaving 11 bases between them. There are 15 residues in the CDR3. CDR3 DNA sequence: TGTGCCAGTAGTATTACACAGTTAGCTAACTATGGCTACACCTTC. It yields the protein CASSITQLANYGYTF.

This clone ranks as medium-sized. J is TRBJ2-7 and V is TRBV29-1, with D hard to call. The CDR3 runs 14 residues. Trimming left V 5 bases short and J 0 bases short, with 14 bases between. Germline assignment: CDR1 SQVTM and CDR2 ANQGSEA. This CDR3 reads CSVFTATSSYEQYF. The CDR3 nucleotides read TGCAGCGTTTTTACAGCGACGAGCTCCTACGAGCAGTACTTC.

The rearrangement uses TRBV28 and TRBJ1-1; D is unresolved. Trimming pared 7 bases from V and 0 bases from J, leaving 3 bases between. Germline CDR1 reads MDHEN; CDR2 reads SYDVKM. CDR3 length equals 11 residues. The CDR3: CASTLNTEAFF. The CDR3 region has the DNA TGTGCCAGCACTCTGAACACTGAAGCTTTCTTT.

The rearrangement links TRBV6-5 to TRBJ1-3; 7 nucleotides match TRBD1. CDR1 is MNHEY and CDR2 is SVGAGI in the germline V gene. V shed 6 bases and J 2 bases; nucleotides not matched to a gene: 4. The CDR3 has 14 residues. The CDR3 region has the DNA TGTGCCAGCAGCCAGGGGGGGACTGGAAACACCATATATTTT. As protein: CASSQGGTGNTIYF.

The genes are TRBV28 and TRBJ1-6, with no clear D. CDR1 MDHEN and CDR2 SYDVKM come from the germline V gene. CDR3 length: 11 amino acids. The CDR3 bases are TGTGCGACAAACCGCGATTCACCCCTCCACTTT. This sequence encodes CATNRDSPLHF.

The V call is TRBV18, the J call TRBJ2-7, with 7 bases that match TRBD2. Germline CDR1 and CDR2: KGHSH and LQKENI. This CDR3 spans 15 amino acids. Trimming took 3 bases from V and 5 from J; bases not matched to a gene: 10. Here the CDR3 DNA reads TGTGCCAGCTCACCCTCGTCGGGAGGTATGAACGAGCAGTACTTC. Its protein is CASSPSSGGMNEQYF.

This chain connects TRBV4-1 to TRBJ1-1; unclear D gene. The CDR3 is made up of 15 amino acids. V gave up 3 bases and J gave up 2 bases, with 13 bases separating them. In germline, CDR1 is MGHRA, CDR2 YSYEKL. The chain's CDR3 is CASSHLRMSNTEAFF. The CDR3 nucleotides are TGCGCCAGCAGCCACCTCCGGATGAGTAACACTGAAGCTTTCTTT.